This T cell receptor (beta chain) emerged from a study of T cells in Graves' hyperthyroidism and ophthalmopathy. This CDR3 is 16 amino acids long. V lost 6 bases, J lost 4 bases, and 7 bases stayed unmatched. CDR1 is SGHAT, CDR2 FQNNGV, per germline. No progression to ophthalmopathy during 18 months of follow-up defined stable disease. RNA transcripts served as the template for amplifying TCR beta CDR3 regions. The study used the HTBI primer set for a first-round RT-PCR of the TCR CDR3. TCRdb redid the calling of the multiplex PCR reads with MiXCR, one entry per CDR3 protein. The sample lists about 300,000 distinct CDR3 sequences; 12% to 15% were seen once.

The sample consisted of blood. J is TRBJ2-2 and V is TRBV11-2, with 11 bases aligning to TRBD2. This receptor was identified in a woman aged 40 to 50 with Graves' hyperthyroidism. The CDR3 sequence: CASRTVAGGSTGELFF. For the CDR3, the DNA is TGTGCCAGCAGGACAGTAGCGGGAGGGAGCACCGGGGAGCTGTTTTTT.